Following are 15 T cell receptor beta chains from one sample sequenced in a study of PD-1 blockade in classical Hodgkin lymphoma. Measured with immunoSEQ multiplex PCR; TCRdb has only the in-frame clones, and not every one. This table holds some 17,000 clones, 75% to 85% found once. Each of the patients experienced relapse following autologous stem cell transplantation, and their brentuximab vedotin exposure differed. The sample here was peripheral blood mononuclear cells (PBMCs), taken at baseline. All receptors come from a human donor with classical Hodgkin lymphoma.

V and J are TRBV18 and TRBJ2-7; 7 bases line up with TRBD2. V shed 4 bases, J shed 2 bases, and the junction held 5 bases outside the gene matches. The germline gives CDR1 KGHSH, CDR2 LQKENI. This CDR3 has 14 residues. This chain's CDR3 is CASSLSGGTYEQYF. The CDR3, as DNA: TGTGCCAGCTCACTCTCCGGGGGGACCTACGAGCAGTACTTC.

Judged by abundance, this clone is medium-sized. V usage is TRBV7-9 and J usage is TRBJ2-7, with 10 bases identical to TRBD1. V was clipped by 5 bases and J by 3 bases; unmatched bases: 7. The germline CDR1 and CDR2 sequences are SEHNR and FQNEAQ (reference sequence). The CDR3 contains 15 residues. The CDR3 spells CASSPPDRGGYEQYF. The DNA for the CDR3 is TGTGCCAGCAGCCCCCCGGACAGGGGGGGCTACGAGCAGTACTTC.

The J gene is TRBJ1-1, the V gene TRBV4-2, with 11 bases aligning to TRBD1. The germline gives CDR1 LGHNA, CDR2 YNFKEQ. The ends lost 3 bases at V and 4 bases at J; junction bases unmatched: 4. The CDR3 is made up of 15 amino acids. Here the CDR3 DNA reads TGTGCCAGCAGCCAGGAGGGACAGGGGGGCACTGAAGCTTTCTTT. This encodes CASSQEGQGGTEAFF.

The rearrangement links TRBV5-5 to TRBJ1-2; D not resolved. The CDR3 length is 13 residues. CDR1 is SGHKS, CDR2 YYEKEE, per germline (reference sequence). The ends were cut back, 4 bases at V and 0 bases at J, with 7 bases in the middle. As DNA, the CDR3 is TGTGCCAGCAGCCTCGGGGCTAACTATGGCTACACCTTC. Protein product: CASSLGANYGYTF.

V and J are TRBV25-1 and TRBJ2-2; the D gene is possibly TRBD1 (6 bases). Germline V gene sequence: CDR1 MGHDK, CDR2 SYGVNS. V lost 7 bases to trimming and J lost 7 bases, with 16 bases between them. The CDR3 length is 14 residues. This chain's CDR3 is CASNFGTKGGELFF. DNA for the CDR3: TGTGCCAGCAACTTCGGGACAAAGGGCGGGGAGCTGTTTTTT.

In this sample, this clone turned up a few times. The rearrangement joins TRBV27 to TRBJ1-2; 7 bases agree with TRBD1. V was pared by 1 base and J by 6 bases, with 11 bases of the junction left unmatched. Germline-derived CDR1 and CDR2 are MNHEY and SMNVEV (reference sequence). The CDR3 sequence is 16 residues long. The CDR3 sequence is CASSLYGLDRDHGYTF. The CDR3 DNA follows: TGTGCCAGCAGTTTATACGGCCTCGACAGGGACCATGGCTACACCTTC.

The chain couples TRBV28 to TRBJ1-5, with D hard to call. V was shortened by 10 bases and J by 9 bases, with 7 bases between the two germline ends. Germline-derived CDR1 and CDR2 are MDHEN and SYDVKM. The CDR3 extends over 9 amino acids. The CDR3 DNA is TGTGCCACCGGCACGCCCCAGCATTTT. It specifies CATGTPQHF. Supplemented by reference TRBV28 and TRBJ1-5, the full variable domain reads DVKVTQSSRYLVKRTGEKVFLECVQDMDHENMFWYRQDPGLGLRLIYFSYDVKMKEKGDIPEGYSVSREKKERFSLILESASTNQTSMYLCATGTPQHFGDGTRLSIL.

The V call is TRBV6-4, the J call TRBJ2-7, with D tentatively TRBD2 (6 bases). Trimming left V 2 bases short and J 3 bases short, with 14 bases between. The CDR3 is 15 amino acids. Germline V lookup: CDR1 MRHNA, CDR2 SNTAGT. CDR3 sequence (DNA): TGTGCCAGCAGTGACGGAGGGGCCCCACACTACGAGCAGTACTTC. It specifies CASSDGGAPHYEQYF.

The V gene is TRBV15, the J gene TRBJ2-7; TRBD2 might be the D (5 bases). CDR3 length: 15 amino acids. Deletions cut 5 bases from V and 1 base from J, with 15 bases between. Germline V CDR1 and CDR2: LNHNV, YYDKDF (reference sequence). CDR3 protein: CATSVFYGESYEQYF. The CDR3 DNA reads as TGTGCCACCAGCGTTTTTTACGGGGAATCCTACGAGCAGTACTTC.

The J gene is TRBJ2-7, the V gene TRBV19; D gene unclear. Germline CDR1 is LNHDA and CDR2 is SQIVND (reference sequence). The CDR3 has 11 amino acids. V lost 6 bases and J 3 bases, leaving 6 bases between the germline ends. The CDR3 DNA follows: TGTGCCAGTAGCGGACGCTACGAGCAGTACTTC. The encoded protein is CASSGRYEQYF.

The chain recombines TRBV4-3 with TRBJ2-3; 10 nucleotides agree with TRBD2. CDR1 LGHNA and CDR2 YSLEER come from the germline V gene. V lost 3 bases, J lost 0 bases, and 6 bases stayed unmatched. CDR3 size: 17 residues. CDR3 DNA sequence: TGCGCCAGCAGCCAGTTCCCGACTAGCGGGAGCACAGATACGCAGTATTTT. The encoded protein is CASSQFPTSGSTDTQYF.

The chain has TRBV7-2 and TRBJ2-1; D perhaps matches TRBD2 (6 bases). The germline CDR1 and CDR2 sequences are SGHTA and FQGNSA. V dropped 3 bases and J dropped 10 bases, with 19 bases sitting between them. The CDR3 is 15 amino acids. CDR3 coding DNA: TGTGCCAGCAGCTTGGAGGGGCGGGTGACTTCCGAGCAGTTCTTC. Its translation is CASSLEGRVTSEQFF.

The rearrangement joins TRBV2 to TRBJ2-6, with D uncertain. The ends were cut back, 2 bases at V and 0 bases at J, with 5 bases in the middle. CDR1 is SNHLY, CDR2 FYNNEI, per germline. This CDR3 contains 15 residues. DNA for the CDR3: TGTGCCAGCAGTGAACGCATCTCTGGGGCCAACGTCCTGACTTTC. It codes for CASSERISGANVLTF.

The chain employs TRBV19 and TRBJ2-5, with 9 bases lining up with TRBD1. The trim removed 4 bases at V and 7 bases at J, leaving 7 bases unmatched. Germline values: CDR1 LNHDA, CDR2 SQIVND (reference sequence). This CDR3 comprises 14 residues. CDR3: CASSTYRGRGTQYF. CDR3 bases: TGTGCCAGTAGTACCTACAGGGGGCGAGGGACCCAGTACTTC.

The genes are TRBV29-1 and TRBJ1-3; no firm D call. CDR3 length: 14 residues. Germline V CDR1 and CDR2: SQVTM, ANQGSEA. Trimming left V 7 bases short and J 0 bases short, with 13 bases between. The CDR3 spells CSAVEGSSGNTIYF. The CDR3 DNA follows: TGCAGCGCCGTTGAGGGTTCCTCTGGAAACACCATATATTTT. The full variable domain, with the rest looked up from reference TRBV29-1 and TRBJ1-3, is SAVISQKPSRDICQRGTSLTIQCQVDSQVTMMFWYRQQPGQSLTLIATANQGSEATYESGFVIDKFPISRPNLTFSTLTVSNMSPEDSSIYLCSAVEGSSGNTIYFGEGSWLTVV.